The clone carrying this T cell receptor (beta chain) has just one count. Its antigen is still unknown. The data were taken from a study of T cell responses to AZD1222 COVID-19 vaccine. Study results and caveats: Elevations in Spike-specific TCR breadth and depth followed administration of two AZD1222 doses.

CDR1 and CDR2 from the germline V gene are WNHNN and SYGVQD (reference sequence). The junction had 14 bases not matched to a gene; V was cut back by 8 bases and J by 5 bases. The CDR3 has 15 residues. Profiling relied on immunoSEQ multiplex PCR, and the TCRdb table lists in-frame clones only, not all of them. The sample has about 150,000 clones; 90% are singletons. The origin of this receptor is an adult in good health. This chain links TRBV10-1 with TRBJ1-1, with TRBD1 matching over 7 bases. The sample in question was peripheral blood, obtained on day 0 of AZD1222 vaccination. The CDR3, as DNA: TGCGCCAGCCGGGAGACTACAGGGGAGGCGACTGAAGCTTTCTTT. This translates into CASRETTGEATEAFF.